These 12 T cell receptor beta chains originate from one sample sequenced in a study of blood T cells in healthy people across ages. Sample-barcoded 5' priming and a J-beta primer mix drove a second PCR of about 7 to 12 cycles. TCRdb ran MiXCR on the 5' RACE reads and lists one entry per CDR3 protein. The sample has 1.5 million to 2 million distinct CDR3 sequences; roughly two fifths are singletons. Sequencing was done on a sample of blood. The source of these receptors is a human donor in good health.

The table lists this clonotype with a few counts. This chain joins TRBV29-1 and TRBJ2-7, with D possibly being TRBD1 or TRBD2 (6 bases each). Germline CDR1 reads SQVTM; CDR2 reads ANQGSEA. This CDR3 spans 13 amino acids. Trimming shortened V by 7 bases and J by 3 bases, and 16 bases separated the two germline ends. This CDR3 reads CSATLGGGYEQYF. The CDR3 DNA follows: TGCAGCGCCACCCTAGGAGGGGGCTACGAGCAGTACTTC.

The chain employs TRBV7-2 and TRBJ2-7; possibly TRBD1 or TRBD2 for D (5 bases each). Germline assignment: CDR1 SGHTA and CDR2 FQGNSA. Trimming removed 5 bases at V and 7 bases at J, with 18 bases between. The CDR3 totals 14 residues. The CDR3 coding sequence is TGTGCCAGCAGCATGATCGGGACGGAGAAAGAGCAGTACTTC. This codes for CASSMIGTEKEQYF.

In its sample, this clonotype was seen a few times. This rearrangement joins TRBV21-1 to TRBJ1-1; the table's D gene call, TRBD1, was not cross checked with the DNA. TRBV21-1 is listed as a pseudogene. The CDR3 has 12 residues. The CDR3 DNA sequence: TGTGCCACGGGACGGACGAACACTGAAGCTTTCTTT. Its translation: CATGRTNTEAFF.

This clonotype occurred a few times. V usage is TRBV4-2 and J usage is TRBJ2-5, with D possibly called TRBD1 or TRBD2 (5 bases each). The CDR3 sequence is 15 residues long. Trimming took off 0 bases at V and 3 bases at J, with 11 bases between the two ends. Germline CDR1 reads LGHNA; CDR2 reads YNFKEQ. For the CDR3, the DNA is TGTGCCAGCAGCCAAGATAGGGGACCGAAAGAGACCCAGTACTTC. Translating it yields CASSQDRGPKETQYF.

This clonotype was seen only a few times. The germline gene is not matched at one end of the junction; a read error may be the cause. The chain has TRBV29-1 and TRBJ1-2, with D unclear. Looked up from germline, CDR1 is SQVTM and CDR2 is ANQGSEA. This CDR3 has 12 amino acids. CDR3 DNA: TGCAGCGTTGAAGATGGATACTATGGCTGCACCTTC. Translating gives CSVEDGYYGCTF.

The chain carries TRBV20-1 and TRBJ2-1; D is unresolved. CDR3 length: 14 residues. Trimming took 1 base from V and 8 from J, leaving 15 bases between them. The germline CDR1 and CDR2 sequences are DFQATT and SNEGSKA (reference sequence). DNA of the CDR3: TGCAGTGCTAGAGCTCACGGAGTTCGCGATGAGCAGTTCTTC. Its translation is CSARAHGVRDEQFF.

This clonotype has just a few counts. One end of the junction varies from germline; a read error may be responsible. The rearrangement links TRBV7-3 to TRBJ2-3, with 10 bases that match TRBD2. CDR3 length: 18 residues. Looked up from germline, CDR1 is SGHTA and CDR2 is FQGTGA. CDR3 region: CAGSLSLAGAPSTDTQYF. CDR3 nucleotides: TGTGCCGGCAGCTTATCCCTAGCGGGGGCCCCTAGCACAGATACGCAGTATTTT.

This clonotype showed up just a few times. This chain connects TRBV5-1 to TRBJ2-1; TRBD2 matches at 13 bases. The V segment lost 5 bases and the J segment 4 bases; nucleotides outside the gene matches: 3. Per germline, CDR1 SGHRS and CDR2 YFSETQ. The CDR3 covers 15 residues. Here the CDR3 reads CASRWTSGSYNEQFF. CDR3 coding DNA: TGCGCCAGCAGATGGACTAGCGGGAGTTACAATGAGCAGTTCTTC.

The chain joins TRBV7-2 to TRBJ1-2, with 12 bases aligning to TRBD1. The CDR3 spans 19 residues. Germline lookup yields CDR1 SGHTA and CDR2 FQGNSA. The trim removed 1 base at V and 4 bases at J, leaving 13 bases unmatched. This CDR3 reads CASSLGGPGQGAEGYGYTF. As DNA, the CDR3 is TGTGCCAGCAGCTTAGGGGGCCCGGGACAGGGGGCGGAGGGCTATGGCTACACCTTC.

This clonotype appeared a few times. The V call is TRBV13, the J call TRBJ1-2; possible D gene TRBD1, 6 bases. CDR1 is PRHDT and CDR2 is FYEKMQ in the germline V gene (reference sequence). The CDR3 runs 15 residues. The V end lost 0 bases, the J end lost 2 bases, and 10 bases lay between the germline ends. CDR3 nucleotides: TGTGCCAGCAGCTTAGGAGGACAGCTCAACTATGGCTACACCTTC. The encoded protein is CASSLGGQLNYGYTF.

This clonotype was observed a single time. The chain has TRBV5-5 and TRBJ1-6; D call uncertain. V was trimmed by 9 bases and J by 13 bases, leaving 14 bases between them. This CDR3 is built from 11 residues. Germline assignment: CDR1 SGHKS and CDR2 YYEKEE (reference sequence). The CDR3 protein is CANRLFTPLHF. CDR3 DNA: TGTGCCAACAGATTGTTCACGCCCCTCCACTTT. The variable domain in full, with the rest retrieved from reference TRBV5-5 and TRBJ1-6, is DAGVTQSPTHLIKTRGQQVTLRCSPISGHKSVSWYQQVLGQGPQFIFQYYEKEERGRGNFPDRFSARQFPNYSSELNVNALLLGDSALYLCANRLFTPLHFGNGTRLTVT.

Points on this clonotype: Relative to the germline gene, one junction end is altered; a read error may explain this. The chain recombines TRBV24-1 with TRBJ2-3, with D uncertain. Germline V gives CDR1 KGHDR, CDR2 SFDVKD. The CDR3 is made up of 18 amino acids. The CDR3, as DNA: TGTGCCACCAGTGATTTCTCCCCGACGGCTTTCACCGCAGATACGCGGTATTTT. It translates to CATSDFSPTAFTADTRYF.